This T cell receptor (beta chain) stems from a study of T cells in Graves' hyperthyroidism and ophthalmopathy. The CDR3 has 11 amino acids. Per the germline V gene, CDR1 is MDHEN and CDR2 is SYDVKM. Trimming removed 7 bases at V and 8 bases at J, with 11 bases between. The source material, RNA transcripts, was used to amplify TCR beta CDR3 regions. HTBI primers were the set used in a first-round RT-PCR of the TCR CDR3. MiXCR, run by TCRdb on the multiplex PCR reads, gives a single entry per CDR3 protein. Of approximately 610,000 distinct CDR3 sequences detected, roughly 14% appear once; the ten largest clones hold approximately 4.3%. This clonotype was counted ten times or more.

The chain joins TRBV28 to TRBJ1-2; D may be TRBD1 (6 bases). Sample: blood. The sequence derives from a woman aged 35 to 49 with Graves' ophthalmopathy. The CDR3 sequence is CASTQGFGYTF. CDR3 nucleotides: TGTGCCAGCACCCAGGGGTTCGGCTACACCTTC.